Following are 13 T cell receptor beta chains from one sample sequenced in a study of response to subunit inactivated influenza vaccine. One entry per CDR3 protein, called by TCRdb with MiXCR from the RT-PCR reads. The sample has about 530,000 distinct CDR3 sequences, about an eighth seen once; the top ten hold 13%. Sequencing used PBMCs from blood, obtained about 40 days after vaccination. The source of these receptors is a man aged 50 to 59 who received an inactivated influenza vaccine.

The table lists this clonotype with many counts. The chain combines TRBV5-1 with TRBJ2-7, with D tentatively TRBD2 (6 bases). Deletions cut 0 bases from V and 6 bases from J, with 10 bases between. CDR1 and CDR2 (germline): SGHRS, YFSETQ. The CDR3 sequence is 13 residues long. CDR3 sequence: CASSLVLGGEQYF. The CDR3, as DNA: TGCGCCAGCAGCTTGGTCCTGGGGGGCGAGCAGTACTTC.

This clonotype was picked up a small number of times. The chain's CDR3 is CIIRDRGLGYTF. DNA for the CDR3: TGCATCATCCGGGACAGGGGGCTTGGCTACACCTTC. V is TRBV20-1 and J is TRBJ1-2; 12 bases fit TRBD1. The germline V gene encodes CDR1 DFQATT and CDR2 SNEGSKA (reference sequence). This CDR3 is built from 12 residues.

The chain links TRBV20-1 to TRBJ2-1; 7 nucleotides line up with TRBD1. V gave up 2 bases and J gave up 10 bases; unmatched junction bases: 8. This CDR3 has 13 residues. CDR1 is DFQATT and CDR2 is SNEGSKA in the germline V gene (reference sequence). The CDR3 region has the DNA TGCAGTGCTAGATACTATGCGGACAGGGAGCAGTTCTTC. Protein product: CSARYYADREQFF.

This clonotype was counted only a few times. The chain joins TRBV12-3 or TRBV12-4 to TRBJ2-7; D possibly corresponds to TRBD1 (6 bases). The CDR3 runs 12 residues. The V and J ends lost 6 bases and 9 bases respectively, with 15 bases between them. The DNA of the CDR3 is TGTGCCAGCAGGCTTCGGGACAATCGGCAGTACTTC. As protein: CASRLRDNRQYF.

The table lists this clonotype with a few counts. The CDR3 region is CSVGGNRGYADTQYF. Written as DNA, the CDR3 is TGCAGCGTTGGAGGGAACAGGGGATATGCAGATACGCAGTATTTT. The rearrangement uses TRBV29-1 and TRBJ2-3; 7 bases fit TRBD1. The trim removed 4 bases at V and 4 bases at J, leaving 11 bases unmatched. This CDR3 is 15 amino acids long. The germline CDR1 and CDR2 sequences are SQVTM and ANQGSEA.

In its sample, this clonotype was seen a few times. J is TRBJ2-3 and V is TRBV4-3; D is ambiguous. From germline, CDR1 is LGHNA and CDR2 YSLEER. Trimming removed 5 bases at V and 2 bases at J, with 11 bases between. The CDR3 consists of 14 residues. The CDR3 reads CASSDVGITDTQYF. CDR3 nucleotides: TGCGCCAGCAGCGACGTGGGGATCACAGATACGCAGTATTTT.

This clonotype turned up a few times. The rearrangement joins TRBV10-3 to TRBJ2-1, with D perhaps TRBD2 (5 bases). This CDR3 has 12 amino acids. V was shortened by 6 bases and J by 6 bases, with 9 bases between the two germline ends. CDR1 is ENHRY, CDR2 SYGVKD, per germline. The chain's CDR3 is CAIRARGNEQFF. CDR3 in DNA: TGTGCCATCAGGGCCCGGGGCAATGAGCAGTTCTTC.

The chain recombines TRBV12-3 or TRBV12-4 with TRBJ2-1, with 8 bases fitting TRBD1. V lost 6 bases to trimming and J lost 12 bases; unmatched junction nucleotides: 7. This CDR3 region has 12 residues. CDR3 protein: CASSPTGEVQFF. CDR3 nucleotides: TGTGCCAGCAGCCCGACAGGGGAGGTGCAGTTCTTC.

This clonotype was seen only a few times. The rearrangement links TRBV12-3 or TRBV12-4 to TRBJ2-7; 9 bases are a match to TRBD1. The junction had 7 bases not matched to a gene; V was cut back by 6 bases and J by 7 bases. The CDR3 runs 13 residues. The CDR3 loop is CASSPQGAREQYF. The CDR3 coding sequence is TGTGCCAGCAGCCCACAGGGGGCAAGGGAGCAGTACTTC.

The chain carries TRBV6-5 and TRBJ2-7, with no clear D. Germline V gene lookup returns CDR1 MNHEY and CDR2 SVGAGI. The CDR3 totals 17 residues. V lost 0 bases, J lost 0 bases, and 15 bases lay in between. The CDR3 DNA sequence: TGTGCCAGCAGTTACTCTCCTGTGGCACAGAGCTCCTACGAGCAGTACTTC. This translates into CASSYSPVAQSSYEQYF.

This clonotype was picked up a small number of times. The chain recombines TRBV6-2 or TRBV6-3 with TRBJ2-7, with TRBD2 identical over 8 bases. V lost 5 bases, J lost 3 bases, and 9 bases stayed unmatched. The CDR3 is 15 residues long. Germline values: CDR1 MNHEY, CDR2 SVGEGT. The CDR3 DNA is TGTGCCAGCAGTCCAAGGCGGGGGGCGATCTACGAGCAGTACTTC. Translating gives CASSPRRGAIYEQYF.

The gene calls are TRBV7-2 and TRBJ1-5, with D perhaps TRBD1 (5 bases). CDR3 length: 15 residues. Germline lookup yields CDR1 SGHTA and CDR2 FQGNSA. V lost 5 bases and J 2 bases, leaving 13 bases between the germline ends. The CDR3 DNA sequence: TGTGCCAGCAGCGGGGACTATTCTCGCAATCAGCCCCAGCATTTT. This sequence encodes CASSGDYSRNQPQHF.

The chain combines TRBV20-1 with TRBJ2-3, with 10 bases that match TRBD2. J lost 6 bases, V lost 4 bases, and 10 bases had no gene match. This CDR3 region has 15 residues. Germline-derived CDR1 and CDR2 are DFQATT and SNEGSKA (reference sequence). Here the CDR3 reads CSATASGGPLDTQYF. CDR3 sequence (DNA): TGCAGTGCTACTGCTAGCGGGGGACCTCTTGATACGCAGTATTTT.